A selection of T cell receptor beta chains follows, all from one sample in a study of blood T cell repertoires in COVID-19. Sequencing used immunoSEQ multiplex PCR; TCRdb keeps in-frame clones, though not all of them. The sample has some 270,000 clones, approximately 84% seen once. Source material: peripheral blood. All receptors derive from a person in their 70s with COVID-19, enrolled during active disease. Both conserved end residues are part of each CDR3. Clone size, where shown, is once, few, many, or a class for clones that have expanded.

J gene | clone size | V gene | CDR3 protein
TRBJ2-1 | . | TRBV5-6 | CASSLRPGDEQFF
TRBJ2-1 | . | TRBV28 | CASSSPDREGNEQFF
TRBJ1-1 | . | TRBV9 | CASSGGQGTEAFF
TRBJ1-1 | . | TRBV7-9 | CASSLASGTGANTEAFF
TRBJ1-1 | . | TRBV6-4 | CASSERAGMNTEAFF
TRBJ2-7 | . | TRBV5-1 | CASSLAASGKNEQYF
TRBJ2-3 | . | TRBV7-3 | CASSFQGADTQYF
TRBJ2-1 | few | TRBV5-4 | CASSPRQDNEQFF
TRBJ2-1 | . | TRBV5-1 | CASTSGVNEQFF
TRBJ2-1 | . | TRBV5-1 | CASSVGQAYNEQFF
TRBJ2-2 | . | TRBV6-6 | CASSYSGQITGELFF
TRBJ1-4 | . | TRBV7-9 | CASSLGTGVGEKLFF
TRBJ2-7 | few | TRBV6-5 | CASTPGDRGNEQYF
TRBJ2-5 | . | TRBV5-3 | CARNNKETQYF
TRBJ1-1 | . | TRBV10-2 | CASSFSSNSAFF
TRBJ1-1 | . | TRBV6-5 | CASIRAQGIYEAFF
TRBJ1-1 | once | TRBV12-3/TRBV12-4 | CATLVSGNTEAFF
TRBJ2-7 | once | TRBV18 | CASSPMTLTYEQYF
TRBJ1-2 | . | TRBV7-9 | CASSPRTGGGYTF
TRBJ1-2 | . | TRBV27 | CASSLWFLRGRAYGYTF
TRBJ2-5 | few | TRBV7-9 | CASSLGQASTQETQYF
TRBJ1-4 | . | TRBV28 | CASSPRRKAGWNEKLFF
TRBJ1-1 | . | TRBV6-5 | CASSTTGGDTEAFF
TRBJ2-7 | . | TRBV11-2 | CASSLGLAATYEQYF
TRBJ1-1 | . | TRBV3-1/TRBV3-2 | CASSPATGGRGAFF
TRBJ2-2 | . | TRBV28 | CASSTTGLAITGELFF
TRBJ2-2 | . | TRBV5-1 | CASSLAMGGRDGELFF
TRBJ2-4 | . | TRBV28 | CASSLQQGVKNIQYF
TRBJ1-6 | . | TRBV6-5 | CASSSWTENSPLHF
TRBJ2-5 | . | TRBV14 | CASSRLAGGFAETQYF
TRBJ2-2 | . | TRBV19 | CASSSYGRLTGELFF
TRBJ2-7 | . | TRBV27 | CASSLSLTRMAYEQYF
TRBJ2-7 | . | TRBV5-5 | CASSQPPGYEQYF
TRBJ1-2 | few | TRBV3-1/TRBV3-2 | CASSQGQTGFGYTF